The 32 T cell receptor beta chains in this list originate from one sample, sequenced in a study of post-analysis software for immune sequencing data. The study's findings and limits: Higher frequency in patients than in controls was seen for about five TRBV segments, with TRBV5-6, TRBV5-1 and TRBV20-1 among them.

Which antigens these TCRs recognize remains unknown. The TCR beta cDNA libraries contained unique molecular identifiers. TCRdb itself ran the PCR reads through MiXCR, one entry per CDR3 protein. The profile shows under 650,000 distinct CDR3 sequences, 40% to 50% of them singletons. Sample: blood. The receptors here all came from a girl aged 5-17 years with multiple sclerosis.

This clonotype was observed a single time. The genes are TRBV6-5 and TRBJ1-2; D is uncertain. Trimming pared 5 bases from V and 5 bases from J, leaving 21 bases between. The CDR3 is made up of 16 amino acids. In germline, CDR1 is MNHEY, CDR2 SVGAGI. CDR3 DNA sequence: TGTGCCAGCAGTCCTCCCCCCGCAGTTCTGCGGTATGGCTACACCTTC. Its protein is CASSPPPAVLRYGYTF.

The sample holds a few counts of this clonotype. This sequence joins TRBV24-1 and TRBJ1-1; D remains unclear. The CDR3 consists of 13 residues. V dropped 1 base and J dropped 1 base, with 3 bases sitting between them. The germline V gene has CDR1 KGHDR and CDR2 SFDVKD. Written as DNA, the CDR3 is TGTGCCACCAGTGATTTACAGAACACTGAAGCTTTCTTT. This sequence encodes CATSDLQNTEAFF.

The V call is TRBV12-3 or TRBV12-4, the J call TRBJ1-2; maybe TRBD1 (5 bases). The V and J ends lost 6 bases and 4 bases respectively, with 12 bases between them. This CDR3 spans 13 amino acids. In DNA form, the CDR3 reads TGTGCCAGCAGACACCTGAGGGGCTATGGCTACACCTTC. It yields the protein CASRHLRGYGYTF.

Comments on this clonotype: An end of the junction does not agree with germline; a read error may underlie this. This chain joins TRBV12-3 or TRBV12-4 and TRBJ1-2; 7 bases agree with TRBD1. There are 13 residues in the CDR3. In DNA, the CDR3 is TGTGCCAGCAGCCCCGGACAGGACTATAGCTACACCTTC. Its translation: CASSPGQDYSYTF.

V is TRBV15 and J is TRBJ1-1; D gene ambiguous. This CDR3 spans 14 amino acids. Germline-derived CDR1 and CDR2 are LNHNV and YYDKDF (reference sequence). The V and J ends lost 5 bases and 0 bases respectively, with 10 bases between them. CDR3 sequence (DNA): TGTGCCACCAGCCTTGGGATGGTGAACACTGAAGCTTTCTTT. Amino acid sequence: CATSLGMVNTEAFF.

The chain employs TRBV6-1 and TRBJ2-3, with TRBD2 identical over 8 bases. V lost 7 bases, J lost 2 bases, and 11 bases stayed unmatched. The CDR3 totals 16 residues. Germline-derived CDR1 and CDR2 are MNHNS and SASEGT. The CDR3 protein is CASNPRGGPITDTQYF. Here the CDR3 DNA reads TGTGCCAGCAATCCTCGGGGGGGCCCTATCACAGATACGCAGTATTTT.

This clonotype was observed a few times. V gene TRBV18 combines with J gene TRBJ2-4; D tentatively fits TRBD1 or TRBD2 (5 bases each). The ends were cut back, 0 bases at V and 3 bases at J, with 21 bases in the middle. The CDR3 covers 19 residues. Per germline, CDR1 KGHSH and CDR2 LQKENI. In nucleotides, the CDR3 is TGTGCCAGCTCACCACCGATAGGGGCTCGAGGGTCGGTCAAAAACATTCAGTACTTC. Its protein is CASSPPIGARGSVKNIQYF. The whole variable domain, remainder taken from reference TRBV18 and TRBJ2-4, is NAGVMQNPRHLVRRRGQEARLRCSPMKGHSHVYWYRQLPEEGLKFMVYLQKENIIDESGMPKERFSAEFPKEGPSILRIQQVVRGDSAAYFCASSPPIGARGSVKNIQYFGAGTRLSVL.

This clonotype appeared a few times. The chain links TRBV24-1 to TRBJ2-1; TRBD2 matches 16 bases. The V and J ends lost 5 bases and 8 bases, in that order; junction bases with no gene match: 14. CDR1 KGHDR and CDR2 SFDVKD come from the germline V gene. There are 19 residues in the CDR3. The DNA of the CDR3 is TGTGCCACCAGTGCCAATCCGGGACTAGCGGGGGGGAATGGGGATGAGCAGTTCTTC. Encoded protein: CATSANPGLAGGNGDEQFF.

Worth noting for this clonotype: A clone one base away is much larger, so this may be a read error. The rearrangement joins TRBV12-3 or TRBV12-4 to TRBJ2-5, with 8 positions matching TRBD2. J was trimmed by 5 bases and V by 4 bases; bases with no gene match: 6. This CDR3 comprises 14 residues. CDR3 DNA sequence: TGTGCCAGCAGTTGTGGACTAGCTTTCGAGACCCAGTACTTC. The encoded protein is CASSCGLAFETQYF.

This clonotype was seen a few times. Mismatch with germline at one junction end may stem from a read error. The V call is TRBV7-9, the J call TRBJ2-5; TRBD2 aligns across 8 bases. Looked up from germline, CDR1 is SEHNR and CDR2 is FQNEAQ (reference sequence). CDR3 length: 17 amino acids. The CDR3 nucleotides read TGTGCCAGCAGCTTAGTTTTTAGCGGGAAAATCCAAGAGACCCGGTACTTC. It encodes CASSLVFSGKIQETRYF. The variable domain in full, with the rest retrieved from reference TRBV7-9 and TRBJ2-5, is DTGVSQNPRHKITKRGQNVTFRCDPISEHNRLYWYRQTLGQGPEFLTYFQNEAQLEKSRLLSDRFSAERPKGSFSTLEIQRTEQGDSAMYLCASSLVFSGKIQETRYFGPGTRLLVL.

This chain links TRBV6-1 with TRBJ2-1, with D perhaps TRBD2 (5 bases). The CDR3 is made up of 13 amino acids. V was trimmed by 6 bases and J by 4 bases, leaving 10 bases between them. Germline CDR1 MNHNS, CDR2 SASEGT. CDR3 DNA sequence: TGTGCCAGCAGACCGGACTCTTACAATGAGCAGTTCTTC. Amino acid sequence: CASRPDSYNEQFF.

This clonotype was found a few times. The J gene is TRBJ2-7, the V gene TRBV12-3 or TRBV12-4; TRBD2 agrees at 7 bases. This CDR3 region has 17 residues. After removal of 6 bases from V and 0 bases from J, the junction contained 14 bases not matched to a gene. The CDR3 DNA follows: TGTGCCAGCAGCCGCCAGATTGGGGGGGTGAGCTCCTACGAGCAGTACTTC. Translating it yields CASSRQIGGVSSYEQYF.

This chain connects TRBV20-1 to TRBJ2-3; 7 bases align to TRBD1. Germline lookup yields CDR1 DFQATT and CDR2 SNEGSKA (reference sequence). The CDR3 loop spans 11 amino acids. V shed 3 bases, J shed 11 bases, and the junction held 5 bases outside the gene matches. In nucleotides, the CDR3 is TGCAGTGCTAGGACAGGGATGGTGCAGTATTTT. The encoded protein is CSARTGMVQYF.

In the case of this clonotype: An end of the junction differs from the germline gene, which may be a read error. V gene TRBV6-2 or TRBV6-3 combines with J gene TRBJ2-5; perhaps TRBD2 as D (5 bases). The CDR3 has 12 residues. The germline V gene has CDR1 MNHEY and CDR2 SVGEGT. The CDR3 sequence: CAGSYSRDTQYF. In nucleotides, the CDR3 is TGTGCCGGCAGTTACTCGAGGGATACCCAGTACTTC.

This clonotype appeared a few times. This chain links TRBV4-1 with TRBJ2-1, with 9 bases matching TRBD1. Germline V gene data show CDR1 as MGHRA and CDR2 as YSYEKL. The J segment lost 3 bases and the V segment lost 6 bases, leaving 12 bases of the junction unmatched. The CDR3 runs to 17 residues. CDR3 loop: CASRALTGTGFYNEQFF. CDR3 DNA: TGCGCCAGCAGGGCTCTTACCGGGACAGGGTTCTACAATGAGCAGTTCTTC.

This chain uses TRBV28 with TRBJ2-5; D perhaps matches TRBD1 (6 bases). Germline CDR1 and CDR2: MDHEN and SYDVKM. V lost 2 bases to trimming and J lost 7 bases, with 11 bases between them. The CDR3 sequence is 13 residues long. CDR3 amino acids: CASSLPQGRTQYF. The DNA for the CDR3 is TGTGCCAGCAGTTTACCGCAGGGGAGGACCCAGTACTTC.

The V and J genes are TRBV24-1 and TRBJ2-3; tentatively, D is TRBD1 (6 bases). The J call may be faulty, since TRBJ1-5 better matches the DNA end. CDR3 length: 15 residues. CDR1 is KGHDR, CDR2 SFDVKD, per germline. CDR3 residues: CATSAQEPGEGAQHF. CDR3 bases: TGTGCCACCAGTGCCCAGGAACCCGGCGAGGGGGCCCAGCATTTT.

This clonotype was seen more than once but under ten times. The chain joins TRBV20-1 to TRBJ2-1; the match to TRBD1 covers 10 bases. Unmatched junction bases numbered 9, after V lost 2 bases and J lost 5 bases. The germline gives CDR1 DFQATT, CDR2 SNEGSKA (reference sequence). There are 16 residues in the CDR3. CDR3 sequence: CSARTTGGQGNNEQFF. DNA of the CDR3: TGCAGTGCTAGAACAACTGGGGGACAGGGGAACAATGAGCAGTTCTTC.

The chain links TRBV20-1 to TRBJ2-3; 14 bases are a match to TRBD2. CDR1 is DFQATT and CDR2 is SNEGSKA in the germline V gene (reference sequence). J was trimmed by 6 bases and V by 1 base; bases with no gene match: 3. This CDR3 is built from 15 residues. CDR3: CSARGLAGGGDTQYF. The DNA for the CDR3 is TGCAGTGCTAGAGGACTAGCGGGAGGGGGGGATACGCAGTATTTT.

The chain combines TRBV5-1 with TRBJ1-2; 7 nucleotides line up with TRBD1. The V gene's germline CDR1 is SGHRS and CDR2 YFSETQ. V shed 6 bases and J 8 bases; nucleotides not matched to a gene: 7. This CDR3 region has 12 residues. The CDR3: CASTLTGNGYTF. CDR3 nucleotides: TGCGCCAGCACCCTGACAGGGAACGGCTACACCTTC.

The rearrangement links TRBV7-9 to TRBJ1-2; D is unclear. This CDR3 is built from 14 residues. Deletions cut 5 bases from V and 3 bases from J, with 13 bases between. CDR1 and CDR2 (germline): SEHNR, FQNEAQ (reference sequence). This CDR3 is CASSHPGGDYGYTF. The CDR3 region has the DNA TGTGCCAGCAGCCATCCGGGCGGTGACTATGGCTACACCTTC.

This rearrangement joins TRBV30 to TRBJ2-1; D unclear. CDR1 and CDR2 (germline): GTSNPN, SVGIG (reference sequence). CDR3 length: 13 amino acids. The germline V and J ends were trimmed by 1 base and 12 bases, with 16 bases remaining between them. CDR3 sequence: CAWSGTTSTGQFF. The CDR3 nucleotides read TGTGCCTGGAGTGGGACGACGTCCACCGGGCAGTTCTTC.

CDR3 DNA: TGCAGTGCCCGGCTGACAGTAGCTGATCAGCCCCAGCATTTT. Its protein is CSARLTVADQPQHF. This chain connects TRBV20-1 to TRBJ1-5, with D tentatively TRBD1 (5 bases). V was cut by 6 bases and J by 5 bases, with 17 bases left in between. CDR1 and CDR2 from the germline V gene are DFQATT and SNEGSKA (reference sequence). The CDR3 has 14 residues.

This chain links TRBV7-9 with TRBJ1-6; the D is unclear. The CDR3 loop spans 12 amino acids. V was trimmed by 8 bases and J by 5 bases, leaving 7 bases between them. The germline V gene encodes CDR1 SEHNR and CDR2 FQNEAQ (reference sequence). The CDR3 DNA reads TGTGCCAGCGGGGAGAATAATTCACCCCTCCACTTT. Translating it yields CASGENNSPLHF.

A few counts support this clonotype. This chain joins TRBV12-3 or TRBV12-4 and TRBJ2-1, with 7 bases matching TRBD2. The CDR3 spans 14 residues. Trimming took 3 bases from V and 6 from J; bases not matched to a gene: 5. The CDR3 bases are TGTGCCAGCAGTTTCGGGACTATCGGCAATGAGCAGTTCTTC. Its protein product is CASSFGTIGNEQFF.

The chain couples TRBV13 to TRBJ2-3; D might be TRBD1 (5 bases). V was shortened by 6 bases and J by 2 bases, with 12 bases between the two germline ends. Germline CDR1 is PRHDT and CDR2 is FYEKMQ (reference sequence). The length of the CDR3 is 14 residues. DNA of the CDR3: TGTGCCAGCAGACCAGGGTTAAACACAGATACGCAGTATTTT. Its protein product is CASRPGLNTDTQYF. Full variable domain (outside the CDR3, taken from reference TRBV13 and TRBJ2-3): AAGVIQSPRHLIKEKRETATLKCYPIPRHDTVYWYQQGPGQDPQFLISFYEKMQSDKGSIPDRFSAQQFSDYHSELNMSSLELGDSALYFCASRPGLNTDTQYFGPGTRLTVL.

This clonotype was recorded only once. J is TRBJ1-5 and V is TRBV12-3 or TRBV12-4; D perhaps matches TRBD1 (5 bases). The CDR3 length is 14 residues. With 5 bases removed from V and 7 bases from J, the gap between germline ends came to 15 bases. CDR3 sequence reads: CASSTQAGGQPQHF. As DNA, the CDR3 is TGTGCCAGCAGTACACAGGCCGGCGGGCAGCCCCAGCATTTT.

CDR3 sequence: CATSEGGGALNEQFF. The CDR3 nucleotides are TGTGCCACCAGTGAGGGCGGGGGGGCCCTCAATGAGCAGTTCTTC. The chain combines TRBV24-1 with TRBJ2-1; 9 bases line up with TRBD2. This CDR3 comprises 15 residues. Looked up from germline, CDR1 is KGHDR and CDR2 is SFDVKD. V trimming: 4 bases; J trimming: 6 bases; junction bases outside the gene matches: 6.

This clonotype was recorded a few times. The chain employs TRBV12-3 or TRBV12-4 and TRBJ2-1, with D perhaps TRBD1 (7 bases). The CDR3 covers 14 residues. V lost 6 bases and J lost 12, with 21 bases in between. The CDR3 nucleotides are TGTGCCAGCAGCTCCCAATTACTAGCAGGGGGGCAGTTCTTC. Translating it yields CASSSQLLAGGQFF.

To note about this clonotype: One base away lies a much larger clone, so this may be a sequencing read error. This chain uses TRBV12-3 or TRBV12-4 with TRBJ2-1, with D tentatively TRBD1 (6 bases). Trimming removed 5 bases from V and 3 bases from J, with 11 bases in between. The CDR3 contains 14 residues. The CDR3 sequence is CASSPRGFYNEQFF. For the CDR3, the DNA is TGTGCCAGCAGTCCCAGGGGCTTCTACAATGAGCAGTTCTTC.

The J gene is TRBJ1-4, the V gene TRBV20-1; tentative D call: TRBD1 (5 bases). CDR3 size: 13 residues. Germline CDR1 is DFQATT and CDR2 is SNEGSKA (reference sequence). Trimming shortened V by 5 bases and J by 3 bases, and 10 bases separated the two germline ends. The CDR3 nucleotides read TGCAGTGCTTCGACAGTGGCTAATGAAAAACTGTTTTTT. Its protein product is CSASTVANEKLFF.

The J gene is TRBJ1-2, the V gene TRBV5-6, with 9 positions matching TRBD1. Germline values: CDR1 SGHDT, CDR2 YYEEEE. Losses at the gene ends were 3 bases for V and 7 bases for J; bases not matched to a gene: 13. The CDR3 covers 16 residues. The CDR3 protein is CASSSAYGTGYGGYTF. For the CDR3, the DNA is TGTGCCAGCAGCTCCGCTTATGGGACAGGGTACGGTGGCTACACCTTC.